This TCR beta chain was recorded in a study of cytomegalovirus exposure and HLA in healthy donors. Study observations and caveats: It has been reported that TCR beta sequences accurately predicted the HLA-A and HLA-B alleles of most subjects.

PCR used 60 Vbeta primers and 13 Jbeta primers. Original data processing: Roughly 73 million unique TCR beta chains, roughly 11 million of them shared, were counted by a later analysis. Repertoires were generated with immunoSEQ multiplex PCR, while TCRdb's copy carries only in-frame clones and drops some. Clone size and the V and J calls come from that table; the DNA yielded D and trimming. The sample records about 180,000 clones, about three quarters being singletons. Remarks on this clone: What it binds is not known.

Trimming took 3 bases from V and 4 from J; bases not matched to a gene: 11. Germline assignment: CDR1 LNHDA and CDR2 SQIVND (reference sequence). The CDR3 is made up of 17 amino acids. The chain has TRBV19 and TRBJ2-5; 10 positions match TRBD2. This TCR came from a man in his forties or fifties in good health and CMV-seronegative. The sequenced material came from PBMCs. The CDR3: CASSMRRAGGRGETQYF. The CDR3, as DNA: TGTGCCAGTAGTATGCGGAGAGCGGGGGGGCGGGGAGAGACCCAGTACTTC.